This paragraph reports one TCR beta chain. As yet, its antigen is unknown. The data derive from a study of shared clonotypes between healthy human individuals. Looking at the study overall: Used for every donor were three CD4 naive, three CD4 memory, two CD8 naive and one CD8 memory plate. Study outcomes and limitations: Generation probabilities of non-shared clonotypes were lower (relative to those shared by all four donors). Naive subsets generally had larger estimated richness than memory subsets.

V trimming: 3 bases; J trimming: 0 bases; junction bases outside the gene matches: 5. CDR3 length: 16 residues. The germline CDR1 and CDR2 sequences are SGDLS and YYNGEE. CD4+ cells were split into CD45RA+ naive and CD45RA-negative memory subsets. Here immunoSEQ multiplex PCR was the method, and the copy in TCRdb shows in-frame clones only, minus some. The sample shows millions of clones, about 92% of them seen only once. The receptor's source is a young man in good health. This chain uses TRBV9 with TRBJ2-4, with 8 bases identical to TRBD2. The sample taken for sequencing was naive CD4+ T cells sorted from blood. Subset specified: CD45RA+ positively selected. The CDR3 loop is CASSDRLALAKNIQYF. In DNA, the CDR3 is TGTGCCAGCAGCGACAGACTAGCGCTAGCCAAAAACATTCAGTACTTC.